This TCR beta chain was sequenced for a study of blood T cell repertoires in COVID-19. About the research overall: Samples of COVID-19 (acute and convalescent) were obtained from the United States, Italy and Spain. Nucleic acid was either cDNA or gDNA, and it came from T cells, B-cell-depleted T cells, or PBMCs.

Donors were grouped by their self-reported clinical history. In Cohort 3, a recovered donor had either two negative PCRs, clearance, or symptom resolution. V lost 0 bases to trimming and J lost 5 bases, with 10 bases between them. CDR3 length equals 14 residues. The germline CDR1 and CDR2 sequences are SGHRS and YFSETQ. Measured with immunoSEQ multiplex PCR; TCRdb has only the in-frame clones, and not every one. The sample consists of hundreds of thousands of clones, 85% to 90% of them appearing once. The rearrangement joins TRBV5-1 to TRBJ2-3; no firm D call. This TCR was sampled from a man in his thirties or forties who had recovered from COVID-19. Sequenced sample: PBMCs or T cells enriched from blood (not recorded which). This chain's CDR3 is CASSLVTSGDTQYF. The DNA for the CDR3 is TGCGCCAGCAGCTTGGTTACGTCCGGAGATACGCAGTATTTT. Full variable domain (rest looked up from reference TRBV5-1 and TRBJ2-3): KAGVTQTPRYLIKTRGQQVTLSCSPISGHRSVSWYQQTPGQGLQFLFEYFSETQRNKGNFPGRFSGRQFSNSRSEMNVSTLELGDSALYLCASSLVTSGDTQYFGPGTRLTVL.